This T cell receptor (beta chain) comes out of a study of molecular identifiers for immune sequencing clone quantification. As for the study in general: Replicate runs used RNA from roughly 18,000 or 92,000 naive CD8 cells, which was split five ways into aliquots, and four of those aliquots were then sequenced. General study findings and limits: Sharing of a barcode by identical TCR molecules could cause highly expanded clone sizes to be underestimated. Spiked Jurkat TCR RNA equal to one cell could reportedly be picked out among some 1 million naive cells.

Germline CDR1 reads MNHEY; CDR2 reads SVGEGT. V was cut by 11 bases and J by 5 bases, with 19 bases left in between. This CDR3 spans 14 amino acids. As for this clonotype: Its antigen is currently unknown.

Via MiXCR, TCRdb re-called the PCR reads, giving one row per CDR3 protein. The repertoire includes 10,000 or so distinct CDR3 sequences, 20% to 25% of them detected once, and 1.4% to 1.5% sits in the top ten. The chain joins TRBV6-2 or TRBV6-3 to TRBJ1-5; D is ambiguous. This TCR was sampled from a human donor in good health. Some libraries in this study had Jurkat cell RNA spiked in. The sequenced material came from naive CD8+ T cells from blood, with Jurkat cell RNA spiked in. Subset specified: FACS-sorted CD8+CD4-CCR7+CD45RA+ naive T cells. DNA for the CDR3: TGTGCCCACAGTTACGACGGATCGGATCAGCCCCAGCATTTT. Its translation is CAHSYDGSDQPQHF.